The sequence of this T cell receptor beta chain was determined in a study of blood T cell repertoires in COVID-19. About the study: PBMCs, B-cell-depleted T cells, or T cells were the source of the cDNA or gDNA that made up the material.

Profiled with immunoSEQ multiplex PCR; TCRdb holds only in-frame clones, not every one. The sample yields some 41,000 clones, approximately 90% seen once. The sequence derives from a woman in her 30s in a cohort sampled during active COVID-19. Material: peripheral blood.

CDR3 region: CASQGQGKINEQFF. The CDR3, as DNA: TGTGCCAGTCAAGGACAGGGGAAAATTAATGAGCAGTTCTTC. This chain uses TRBV18 with TRBJ2-1; 9 bases align to TRBD1. Trimming at V came to 9 bases and at J to 7 bases, leaving 10 bases not matched to a gene. The germline V gene encodes CDR1 KGHSH and CDR2 LQKENI. The CDR3 covers 14 residues.